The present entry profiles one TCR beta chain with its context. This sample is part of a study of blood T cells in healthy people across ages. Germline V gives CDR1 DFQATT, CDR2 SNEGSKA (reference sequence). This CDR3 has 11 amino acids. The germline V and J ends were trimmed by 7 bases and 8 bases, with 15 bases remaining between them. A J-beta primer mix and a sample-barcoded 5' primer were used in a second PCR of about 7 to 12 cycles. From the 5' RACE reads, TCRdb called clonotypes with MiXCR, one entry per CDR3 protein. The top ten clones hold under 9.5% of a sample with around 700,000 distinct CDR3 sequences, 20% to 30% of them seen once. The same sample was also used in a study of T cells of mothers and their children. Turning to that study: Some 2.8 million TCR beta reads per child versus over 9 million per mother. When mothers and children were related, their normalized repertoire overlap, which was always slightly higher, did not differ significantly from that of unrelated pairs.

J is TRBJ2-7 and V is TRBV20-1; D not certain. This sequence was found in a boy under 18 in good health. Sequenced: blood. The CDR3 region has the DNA TGCAGTGATGGCTTGATTAGCAAGCAGTACTTC. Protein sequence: CSDGLISKQYF.